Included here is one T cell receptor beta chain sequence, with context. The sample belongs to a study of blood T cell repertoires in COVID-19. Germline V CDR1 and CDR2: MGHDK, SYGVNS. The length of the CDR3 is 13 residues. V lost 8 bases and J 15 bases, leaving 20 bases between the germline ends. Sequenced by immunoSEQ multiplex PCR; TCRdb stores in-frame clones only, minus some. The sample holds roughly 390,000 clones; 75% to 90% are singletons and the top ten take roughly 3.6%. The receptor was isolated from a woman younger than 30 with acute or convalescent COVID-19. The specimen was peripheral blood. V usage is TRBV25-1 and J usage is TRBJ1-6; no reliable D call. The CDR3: CASQNLESSGLHF. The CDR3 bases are TGTGCCAGCCAAAACCTGGAGTCGTCGGGCCTCCACTTT.